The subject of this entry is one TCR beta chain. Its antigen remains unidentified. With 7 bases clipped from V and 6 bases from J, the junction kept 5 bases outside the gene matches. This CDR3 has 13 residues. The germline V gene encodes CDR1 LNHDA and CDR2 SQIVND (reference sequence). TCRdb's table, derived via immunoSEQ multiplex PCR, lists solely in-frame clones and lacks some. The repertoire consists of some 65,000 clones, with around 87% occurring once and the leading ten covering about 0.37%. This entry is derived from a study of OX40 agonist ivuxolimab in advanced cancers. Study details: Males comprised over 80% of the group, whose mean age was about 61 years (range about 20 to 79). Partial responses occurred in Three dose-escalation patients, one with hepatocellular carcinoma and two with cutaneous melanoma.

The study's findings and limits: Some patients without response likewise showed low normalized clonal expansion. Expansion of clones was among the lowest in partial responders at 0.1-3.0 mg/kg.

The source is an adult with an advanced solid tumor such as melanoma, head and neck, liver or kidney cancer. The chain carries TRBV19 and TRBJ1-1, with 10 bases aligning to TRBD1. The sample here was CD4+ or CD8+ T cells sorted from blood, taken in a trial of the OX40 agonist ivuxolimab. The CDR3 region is CASNGQGGAEAFF. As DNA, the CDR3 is TGTGCCAGTAATGGACAGGGGGGAGCTGAAGCTTTCTTT.